This is a list of T cell receptor beta chains from one sample in a study of blood T cell repertoires in COVID-19. Some clones are missing from TCRdb's copy, which holds only in-frame ones; the method was immunoSEQ multiplex PCR. The data contain about 280,000 clones, approximately 90% of them singletons. Sequenced sample: peripheral blood. The receptors were gathered from a woman in her fifties or sixties who had recovered from COVID-19. Each CDR3 is given with its conserved first and last residue. A D gene is named only where the DNA matches it firmly. A clone size is listed for some rows: how often the clone was seen (once, few, many), or a class if it is expanded.

d_call: TRBD2; j_call: TRBJ2-3; v_call: TRBV2; clone_size: once; cdr3_aa: CASNARTSGLTPDTQYF; cdr3_nt: TGTGCCAGCAACGCCCGGACTAGCGGGTTAACCCCGGATACGCAGTATTTT
d_call: NA; j_call: TRBJ1-2; v_call: TRBV11-2; clone_size: NA; cdr3_aa: CASSSPRVEGRNGYTF; cdr3_nt: TGTGCCAGCAGCTCCCCACGGGTCGAGGGCCGGAATGGCTACACCTTC
d_call: NA; j_call: TRBJ2-1; v_call: TRBV11-2; clone_size: many; cdr3_aa: CATAGLLNNEQFF; cdr3_nt: TGTGCCACCGCGGGACTGCTAAACAATGAGCAGTTCTTC
d_call: NA; j_call: TRBJ2-7; v_call: TRBV11-2; clone_size: NA; cdr3_aa: CASSLAWGLLSSYEQYF; cdr3_nt: TGTGCCAGCAGCTTAGCCTGGGGACTCCTCAGCTCCTACGAGCAGTACTTC
d_call: TRBD1; j_call: TRBJ2-7; v_call: TRBV4-2; clone_size: NA; cdr3_aa: CASSQAVGQGAFDEQYF; cdr3_nt: TGTGCCAGCAGCCAGGCCGTGGGACAGGGAGCTTTCGACGAGCAGTACTTC
d_call: NA; j_call: TRBJ1-1; v_call: TRBV4-2; clone_size: once; cdr3_aa: CASSQVTVNTEAFF; cdr3_nt: TGTGCCAGCAGCCAAGTGACAGTGAACACTGAAGCTTTCTTT
d_call: TRBD2; j_call: TRBJ2-7; v_call: TRBV11-2; clone_size: NA; cdr3_aa: CASSFRTSGGAANEQYF; cdr3_nt: TGTGCCAGCAGCTTCAGGACTAGCGGGGGCGCTGCGAACGAGCAGTACTTC
d_call: TRBD1; j_call: TRBJ1-1; v_call: TRBV15; clone_size: once; cdr3_aa: CATSEGTGWDTEAFF; cdr3_nt: TGTGCCACCAGCGAGGGGACAGGGTGGGACACTGAAGCTTTCTTT
d_call: NA; j_call: TRBJ2-3; v_call: TRBV7-6; clone_size: NA; cdr3_aa: CASSLRIQGTQYF; cdr3_nt: TGTGCCAGCAGCTTGAGAATCCAGGGTACGCAGTATTTT
d_call: TRBD2; j_call: TRBJ2-1; v_call: TRBV7-9; clone_size: NA; cdr3_aa: CASSTGTSGDSYNEQFF; cdr3_nt: TGTGCCAGCAGCACCGGGACTAGCGGAGACTCCTACAATGAGCAGTTCTTC
d_call: TRBD1; j_call: TRBJ1-2; v_call: TRBV18; clone_size: once; cdr3_aa: CASSPLGQPGYGYTF; cdr3_nt: TGTGCCAGCTCACCATTGGGACAGCCAGGCTATGGCTACACCTTC
d_call: NA; j_call: TRBJ1-6; v_call: TRBV4-3; clone_size: NA; cdr3_aa: CASSHPRDLKNSPLHF; cdr3_nt: TGCGCCAGCAGCCACCCCCGGGATCTAAAGAATTCACCCCTCCACTTT
d_call: TRBD1; j_call: TRBJ1-2; v_call: TRBV30; clone_size: NA; cdr3_aa: CAWNSADRGGGGYTF; cdr3_nt: TGTGCCTGGAACTCCGCGGACAGGGGAGGGGGAGGCTACACCTTC